Presented here are 6 T cell receptor beta chains from one specimen sequenced in a study of regulatory T cells in long-lasting Graves disease. Sample time point: newly diagnosed GD, antithyroid drugs for less than 3 months. From PBMCs, RNA was extracted and then used to make the TCR library. Arm-PCR of CDR3 regions with iRepertoire HTBI primers generated TCR beta libraries. TCRdb reprocessed the multiplex PCR reads via MiXCR and lists one record per CDR3 protein. Here the sample spans fewer than 450,000 distinct CDR3 sequences, about 15% being singletons. This sample also belongs to another study, concerning T cells in Graves' hyperthyroidism and ophthalmopathy.

The sample consisted of peripheral blood mononuclear cells (PBMCs), taken at new diagnosis, from a patient treated with antithyroid drugs. The receptor source for this set is a woman between 35 and 50 years old with Graves disease.

This clonotype occurred a few times. The chain recombines TRBV20-1 with TRBJ2-3; 7 positions agree with TRBD2. The germline V gene encodes CDR1 DFQATT and CDR2 SNEGSKA (reference sequence). J was trimmed by 2 bases and V by 4 bases; bases with no gene match: 9. The CDR3 covers 15 residues. In DNA, the CDR3 is TGCAGTGCTATGGCTCCTAGCGGAGACACAGATACGCAGTATTTT. Its protein product is CSAMAPSGDTDTQYF.

The rearrangement joins TRBV7-9 to TRBJ1-6, with 8 bases aligning to TRBD1. Germline assignment: CDR1 SEHNR and CDR2 FQNEAQ (reference sequence). The V gene end was trimmed by 7 bases and the J gene end by 6 bases; junction bases not matched to a gene: 5. The CDR3 runs to 14 residues. CDR3 residues: CASIQTGGNSPLHF. DNA of the CDR3: TGTGCCAGCATCCAAACAGGGGGTAATTCACCCCTCCACTTT.

As to this clonotype: This clone may be a read error of a much larger clone one base away. The chain couples TRBV11-3 to TRBJ2-2, with 9 positions matching TRBD2. The germline gives CDR1 SGHNT, CDR2 YENEEA. The CDR3 is 19 residues long. CDR3 in amino acids: CVSSLGMSGRSRYTGELFF. In DNA, the CDR3 is TGTGTCAGCAGCTTAGGCATGAGCGGGAGGTCCCGGTACACCGGGGAGCTGTTTTTT.

Worth noting for this clonotype: The germline gene is not matched at one end of the junction; a read error may be the cause. The rearrangement joins TRBV5-4 to TRBJ2-3; D call uncertain. The germline gives CDR1 SGHNT, CDR2 YYREEE (reference sequence). The CDR3 is 12 amino acids. The CDR3 sequence: CASSLDPYTHYF. The CDR3 coding sequence is TGTGCCAGCAGCTTGGATCCTTATACGCACTATTTT.

J is TRBJ1-2 and V is TRBV19, with D tentatively TRBD1 (5 bases). The germline V gene encodes CDR1 LNHDA and CDR2 SQIVND (reference sequence). This CDR3 has 13 amino acids. The V gene lost 0 bases and the J gene lost 6 bases, with 8 bases spanning the gap. In DNA form, the CDR3 reads TGTGCCAGTAGTATAGATCTAGGGGATGGCTACACCTTC. It is translated as CASSIDLGDGYTF.

The table lists this clonotype with many counts. The V gene is TRBV7-2, the J gene TRBJ1-1, with D perhaps TRBD1 (6 bases). The CDR3 has 15 amino acids. CDR1 is SGHTA, CDR2 FQGNSA, per germline. Trimming took 5 bases from V and 5 from J, leaving 18 bases between them. The CDR3 nucleotides are TGTGCCAGCAGCCCAGGGCGGGGGCGAAGGACTGAAGCTTTCTTT. This gives the protein CASSPGRGRRTEAFF.